One T cell receptor (beta chain) is described in this entry. Original data processing: Amplified reference gene primers provided the basis for estimating nucleated cell counts. Some clones are missing from TCRdb's copy, which holds only in-frame ones; the method was immunoSEQ multiplex PCR. D and trimming come from the DNA, and the V and J calls and clone size come from that table. The profile covers 90,000 to 120,000 clones, with about nine tenths appearing a single time and 5.5% to 8% taken by the ten largest. The record originates from a study of blood T cell repertoires in COVID-19. As for the study in general: Acute and convalescent COVID-19 samples came from the United States, Italy and Spain. Sources were T cells, B-cell-depleted T cells, or PBMCs; the material itself was cDNA or gDNA.

J was trimmed by 5 bases and V by 3 bases; bases with no gene match: 7. This CDR3 spans 15 amino acids. Germline V CDR1 and CDR2: LGHDT, YNNKEL (reference sequence). V usage is TRBV3-1 (or the pseudogene TRBV3-2) and J usage is TRBJ1-1; TRBD1 matches 9 bases. This TCR came from a man aged 45-60 years with active or convalescent COVID-19. The sample taken for sequencing was peripheral blood. CDR3 residues: CASSQGTGTRTEAFF. The CDR3 coding sequence is TGTGCCAGCAGCCAGGGGACAGGGACGAGGACTGAAGCTTTCTTT.